A single TCR beta chain is shown here with its context. The antigen is unknown. The assay was immunoSEQ multiplex PCR, and TCRdb's table has in-frame clones only and misses some. The data show 70,000 to 85,000 clones, 94% seen once. The CDR3 is 10 residues long. Trimming stripped 6 bases from V and 4 bases from J, with 6 bases between. Looked up from germline, CDR1 is DFQATT and CDR2 is SNEGSKA (reference sequence). These data belong to a study of cytomegalovirus exposure and HLA in healthy donors. Overall study results and limits: Through in vitro validation, a few CMV-associated chains were shown to be specific for CMV antigens.

The donors were part of the validation cohort, which consisted of about 120 subjects and was separate from the first cohort of hundreds of subjects. The origin of this receptor is a woman between 18 and 29 years old in good health and CMV-seropositive. The rearrangement uses TRBV20-1 and TRBJ2-5; D may be TRBD1 (6 bases). Sequencing was carried out using PBMCs. The CDR3 nucleotides are TGCAGTGCCAGGGGAGAGACCCAGTACTTC. The encoded protein is CSARGETQYF.